These 8 T cell receptor beta chains were all obtained from the same sample, sequenced in a study of neurological immune-mediated disorders. Each CDR3 protein is one row after TCRdb ran MiXCR on the 5' RACE reads. The sample records fewer than 25,000 distinct CDR3 sequences, about 10% being singletons. Sequencing used PBMCs. The receptor source for this set is a woman aged 60 to 75 with HTLV-1-associated myelopathy (HAM/TSP).

This clonotype was recorded many times. J is TRBJ2-3 and V is TRBV7-2; 8 bases are a match to TRBD2. Germline CDR1 and CDR2: SGHTA and FQGNSA. The CDR3 covers 16 residues. Losses at the gene ends were 5 bases for V and 2 bases for J; bases not matched to a gene: 9. The CDR3 DNA sequence: TGTGCCAGCAGCCCCCCCGGTAGCGGGGACACAGATACGCAGTATTTT. Its translation: CASSPPGSGDTDTQYF.

This clonotype occurred many times. The chain couples TRBV6-2 or TRBV6-3 to TRBJ1-1; 10 nucleotides line up with TRBD1. The CDR3 runs to 16 residues. Trimming at V came to 6 bases and at J to 1 base, leaving 8 bases not matched to a gene. Looked up from germline, CDR1 is MNHEY and CDR2 is SVGEGT. CDR3 region: CASSQPGQGTNTEAFF. As DNA, the CDR3 is TGTGCCAGCAGCCAACCGGGACAGGGGACGAACACTGAAGCTTTCTTT.

This clonotype was seen many times. This chain joins TRBV6-2 or TRBV6-3 and TRBJ1-5, with TRBD1 matching 8 bases. The germline V gene has CDR1 MNHEY and CDR2 SVGEGT. V was pared by 4 bases and J by 10 bases, with 9 bases of the junction left unmatched. The CDR3 covers 14 residues. The CDR3 bases are TGTGCCAGCAGTTCCGGGACAGGTATCAGCCCCCAGCATTTT. Translating it yields CASSSGTGISPQHF.

In its sample, this clonotype ranks as medium-sized. The CDR3 spells CSASPPRTGGNEQYF. The CDR3, as DNA: TGCAGTGCTAGCCCCCCCCGGACAGGGGGTAACGAGCAGTACTTC. The chain links TRBV20-1 to TRBJ2-7, with 10 bases fitting TRBD1. Losses at the gene ends were 3 bases for V and 5 bases for J; bases not matched to a gene: 10. CDR3 length: 15 amino acids. Germline values: CDR1 DFQATT, CDR2 SNEGSKA (reference sequence).

This clonotype was observed many times. The V call is TRBV20-1, the J call TRBJ2-1; no reliable D call. Germline CDR1 reads DFQATT; CDR2 reads SNEGSKA (reference sequence). V lost 6 bases and J lost 2, with 17 bases in between. The length of the CDR3 is 15 residues. DNA for the CDR3: TGCAGTGCCGCCCTTAGCCGTTCACCCTACAATGAGCAGTTCTTC. Translating it yields CSAALSRSPYNEQFF.

In its sample, this clonotype was seen many times. The chain couples TRBV5-1 to TRBJ2-1, with D perhaps matching TRBD1 or TRBD2 (5 bases each). Germline loops: CDR1 SGHRS, CDR2 YFSETQ. Trimming removed 1 base from V and 2 bases from J, with 13 bases in between. CDR3 size: 16 residues. The CDR3 region is CASSLSVRDPYNEQFF. DNA of the CDR3: TGCGCCAGCAGCTTGTCTGTCAGGGACCCCTACAATGAGCAGTTCTTC.

This clonotype was recorded at least ten times. The rearrangement joins TRBV20-1 to TRBJ1-5; unclear D gene. Germline V gene lookup returns CDR1 DFQATT and CDR2 SNEGSKA (reference sequence). V lost 6 bases and J 3 bases, leaving 9 bases between the germline ends. CDR3 length equals 12 residues. CDR3 bases: TGCAGTGCCCGGGCTAACAATCAGCCCCAGCATTTT. Amino acids: CSARANNQPQHF.

The table lists this clonotype with many counts. The chain carries TRBV20-1 and TRBJ1-1; TRBD1 might be the D (5 bases). The CDR3 loop spans 18 amino acids. Germline V gene lookup returns CDR1 DFQATT and CDR2 SNEGSKA (reference sequence). V shed 5 bases and J shed 0 bases, with 25 bases lying between them. The DNA of the CDR3 is TGCAGTGCTGGCCGCCAGGGACGAACAACGGGGTTGAACACTGAAGCTTTCTTT. Its translation: CSAGRQGRTTGLNTEAFF.